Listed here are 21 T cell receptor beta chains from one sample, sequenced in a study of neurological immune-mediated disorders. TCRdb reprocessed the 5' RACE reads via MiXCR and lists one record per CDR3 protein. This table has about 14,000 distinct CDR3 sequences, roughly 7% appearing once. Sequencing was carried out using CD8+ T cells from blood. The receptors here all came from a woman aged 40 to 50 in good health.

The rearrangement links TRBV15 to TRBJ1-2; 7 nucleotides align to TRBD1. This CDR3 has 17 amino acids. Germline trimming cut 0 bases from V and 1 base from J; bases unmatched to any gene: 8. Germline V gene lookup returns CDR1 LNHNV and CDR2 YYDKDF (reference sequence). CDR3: CATSRDRATGFNYGYTF. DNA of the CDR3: TGTGCCACCAGCAGAGACAGAGCGACAGGGTTTAACTATGGCTACACCTTC. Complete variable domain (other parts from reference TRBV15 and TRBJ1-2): DAMVIQNPRYQVTQFGKPVTLSCSQTLNHNVMYWYQQKSSQAPKLLFHYYDKDFNNEADTPDNFQSRRPNTSFCFLDIRSPGLGDTAMYLCATSRDRATGFNYGYTFGSGTRLTVV.

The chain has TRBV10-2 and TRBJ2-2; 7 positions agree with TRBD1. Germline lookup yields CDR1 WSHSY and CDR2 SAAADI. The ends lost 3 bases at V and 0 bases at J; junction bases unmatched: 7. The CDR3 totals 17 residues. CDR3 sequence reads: CASSDPVDRANTGELFF. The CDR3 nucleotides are TGCGCCAGCAGTGACCCTGTTGACAGGGCGAACACCGGGGAGCTGTTTTTT.

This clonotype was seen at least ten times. The CDR3 loop is CASSRGIGSNQPQHF. CDR3 DNA sequence: TGTGCCAGCAGCCGGGGTATTGGTAGCAATCAGCCCCAGCATTTT. The chain joins TRBV2 to TRBJ1-5; D is unresolved. Trimming pared 6 bases from V and 0 bases from J, leaving 12 bases between. The germline CDR1 and CDR2 sequences are SNHLY and FYNNEI. This CDR3 has 15 residues. Supplemented by reference TRBV2 and TRBJ1-5, the full variable domain reads EPEVTQTPSHQVTQMGQEVILRCVPISNHLYFYWYRQILGQKVEFLVSFYNNEISEKSEIFDDQFSVERPDGSNFTLKIRSTKLEDSAMYFCASSRGIGSNQPQHFGDGTRLSIL.

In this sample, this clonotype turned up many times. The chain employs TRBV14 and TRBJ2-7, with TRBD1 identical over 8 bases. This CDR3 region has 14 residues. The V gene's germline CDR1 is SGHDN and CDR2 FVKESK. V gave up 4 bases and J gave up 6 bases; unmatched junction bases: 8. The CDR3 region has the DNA TGTGCCAGCAGCCCCGTTCAGGGGGCGGTCGAGCAGTACTTC. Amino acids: CASSPVQGAVEQYF.

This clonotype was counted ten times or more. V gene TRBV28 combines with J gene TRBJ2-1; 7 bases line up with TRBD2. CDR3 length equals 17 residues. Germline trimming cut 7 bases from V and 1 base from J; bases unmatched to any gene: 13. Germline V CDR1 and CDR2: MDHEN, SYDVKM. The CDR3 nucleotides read TGTGCCAGCATCGGTAGCGGGCGGAGTAGGTCCTACAATGAGCAGTTCTTC. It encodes CASIGSGRSRSYNEQFF.

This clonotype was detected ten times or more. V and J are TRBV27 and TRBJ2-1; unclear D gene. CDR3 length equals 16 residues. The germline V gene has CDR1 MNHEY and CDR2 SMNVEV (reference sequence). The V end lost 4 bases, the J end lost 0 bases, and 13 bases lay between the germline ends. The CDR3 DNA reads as TGTGCCAGCAGTTCACCAGATCTGAGCTCCTACAATGAGCAGTTCTTC. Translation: CASSSPDLSSYNEQFF.

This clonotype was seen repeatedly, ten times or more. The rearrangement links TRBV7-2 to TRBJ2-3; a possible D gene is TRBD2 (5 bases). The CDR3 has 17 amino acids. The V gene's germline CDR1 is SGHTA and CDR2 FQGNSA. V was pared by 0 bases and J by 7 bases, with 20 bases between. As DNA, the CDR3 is TGTGCCAGCAGCTTAGCGGTGGGGTGGGAGAGCCCCTATACGCAGTATTTT. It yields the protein CASSLAVGWESPYTQYF.

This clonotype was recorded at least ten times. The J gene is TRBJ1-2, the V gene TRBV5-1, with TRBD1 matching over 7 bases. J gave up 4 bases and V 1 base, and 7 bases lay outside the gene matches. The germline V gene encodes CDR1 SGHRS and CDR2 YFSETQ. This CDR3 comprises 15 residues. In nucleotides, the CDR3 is TGCGCCAGCAGCTTGTACAGGGGATCGCCCTATGGCTACACCTTC. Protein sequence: CASSLYRGSPYGYTF.

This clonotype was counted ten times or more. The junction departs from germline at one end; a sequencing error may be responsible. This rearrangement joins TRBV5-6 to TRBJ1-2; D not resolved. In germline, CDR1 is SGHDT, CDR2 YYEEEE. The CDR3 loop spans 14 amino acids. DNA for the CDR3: TGTGCCAGCAGCCAAGGGCTCGACACGTATGGCTGCACCTTC. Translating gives CASSQGLDTYGCTF. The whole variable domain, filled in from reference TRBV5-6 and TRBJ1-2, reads DAGVTQSPTHLIKTRGQQVTLRCSPKSGHDTVSWYQQALGQGPQFIFQYYEEEERQRGNFPDRFSGHQFPNYSSELNVNALLLGDSALYLCASSQGLDTYGCTFGSGTRLTVV.

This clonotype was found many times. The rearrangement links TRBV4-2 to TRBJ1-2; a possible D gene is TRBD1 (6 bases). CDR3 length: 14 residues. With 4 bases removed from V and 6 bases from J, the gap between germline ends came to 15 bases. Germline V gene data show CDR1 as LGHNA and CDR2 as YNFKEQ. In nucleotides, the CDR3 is TGTGCCAGCAGCCTGCCCCGGACAGTTAATGGCTACACCTTC. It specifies CASSLPRTVNGYTF.

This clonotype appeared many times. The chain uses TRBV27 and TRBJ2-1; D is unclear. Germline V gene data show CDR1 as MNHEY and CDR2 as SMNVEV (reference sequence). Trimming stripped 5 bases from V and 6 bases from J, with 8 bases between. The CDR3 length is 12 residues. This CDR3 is CASSPIGNEQFF. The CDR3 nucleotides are TGTGCCAGCAGTCCAATCGGCAATGAGCAGTTCTTC.

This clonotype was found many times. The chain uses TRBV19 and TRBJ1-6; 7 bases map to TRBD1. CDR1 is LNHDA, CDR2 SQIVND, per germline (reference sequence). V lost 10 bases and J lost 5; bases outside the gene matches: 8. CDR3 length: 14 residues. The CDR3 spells CATKPGQHNSPLHF. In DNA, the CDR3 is TGTGCCACCAAACCGGGACAGCATAATTCACCCCTCCACTTT.

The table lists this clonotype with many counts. In nucleotides, the CDR3 is TGCGCCAGCAGCCAAGGGACAGGGGGCAAGAACACTGAAGCTTTCTTT. It translates to CASSQGTGGKNTEAFF. The V call is TRBV5-1, the J call TRBJ1-1; 12 bases are shared with TRBD1. Germline values: CDR1 SGHRS, CDR2 YFSETQ. CDR3 length: 16 residues. The V segment lost 4 bases and the J segment 1 base; nucleotides outside the gene matches: 5.

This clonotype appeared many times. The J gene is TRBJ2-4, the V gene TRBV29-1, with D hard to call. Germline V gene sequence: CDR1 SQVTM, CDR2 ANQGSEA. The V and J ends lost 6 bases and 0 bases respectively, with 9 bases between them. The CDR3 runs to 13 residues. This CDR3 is CSVLDIAKNIQYF. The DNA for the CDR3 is TGCAGCGTCCTCGACATAGCCAAAAACATTCAGTACTTC.

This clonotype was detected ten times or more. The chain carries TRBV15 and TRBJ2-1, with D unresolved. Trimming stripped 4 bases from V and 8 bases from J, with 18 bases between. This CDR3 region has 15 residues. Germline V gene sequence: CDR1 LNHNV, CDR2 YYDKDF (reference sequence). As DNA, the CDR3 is TGTGCCACCAGCAACCCTGACATTAATATCTATGAGCAGTTCTTC. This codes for CATSNPDINIYEQFF. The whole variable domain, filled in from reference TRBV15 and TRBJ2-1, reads DAMVIQNPRYQVTQFGKPVTLSCSQTLNHNVMYWYQQKSSQAPKLLFHYYDKDFNNEADTPDNFQSRRPNTSFCFLDIRSPGLGDTAMYLCATSNPDINIYEQFFGPGTRLTVL.

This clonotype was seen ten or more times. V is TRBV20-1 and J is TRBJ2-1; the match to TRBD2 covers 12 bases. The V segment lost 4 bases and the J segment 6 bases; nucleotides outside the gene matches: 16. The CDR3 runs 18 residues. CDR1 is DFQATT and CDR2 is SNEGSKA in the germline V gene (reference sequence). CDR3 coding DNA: TGCAGTGCTACCCCGACCGTGGCTAGCGGGAGGGCCGTCAATGAGCAGTTCTTC. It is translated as CSATPTVASGRAVNEQFF.

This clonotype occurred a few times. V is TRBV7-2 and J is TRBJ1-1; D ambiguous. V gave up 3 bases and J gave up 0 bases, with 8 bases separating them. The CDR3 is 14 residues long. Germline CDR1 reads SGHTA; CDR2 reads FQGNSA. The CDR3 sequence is CASSLVRLNTEAFF. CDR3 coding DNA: TGTGCCAGCAGCTTGGTCAGACTGAACACTGAAGCTTTCTTT.

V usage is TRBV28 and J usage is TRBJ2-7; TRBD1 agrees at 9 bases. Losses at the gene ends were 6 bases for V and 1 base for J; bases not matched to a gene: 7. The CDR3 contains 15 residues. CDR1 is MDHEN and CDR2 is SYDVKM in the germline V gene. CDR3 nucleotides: TGTGCCAGCAGGTACGAACAGGGGGCGTCCTACGAGCAGTACTTC. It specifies CASRYEQGASYEQYF.

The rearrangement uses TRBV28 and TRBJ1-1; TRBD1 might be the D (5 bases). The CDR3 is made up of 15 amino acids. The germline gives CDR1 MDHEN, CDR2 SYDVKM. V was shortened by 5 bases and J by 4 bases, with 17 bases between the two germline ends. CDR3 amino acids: CASSPARGLGTEAFF. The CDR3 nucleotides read TGTGCCAGCAGTCCCGCCCGGGGCCTGGGCACTGAAGCTTTCTTT.

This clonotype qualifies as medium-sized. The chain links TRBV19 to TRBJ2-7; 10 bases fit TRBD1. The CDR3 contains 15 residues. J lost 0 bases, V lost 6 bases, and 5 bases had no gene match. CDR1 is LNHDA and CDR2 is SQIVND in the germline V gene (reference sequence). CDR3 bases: TGTGCCAGTAGCTTGGGACAGGGGAACTCCTACGAGCAGTACTTC. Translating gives CASSLGQGNSYEQYF. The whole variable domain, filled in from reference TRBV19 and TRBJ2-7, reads DGGITQSPKYLFRKEGQNVTLSCEQNLNHDAMYWYRQDPGQGLRLIYYSQIVNDFQKGDIAEGYSVSREKKESFPLTVTSAQKNPTAFYLCASSLGQGNSYEQYFGPGTRLTVT.

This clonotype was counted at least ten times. The CDR3 DNA reads TGTGCCAGCAGCCCCGACAGTTTATCCCTCAATGAGCAGTTCTTC. Residues: CASSPDSLSLNEQFF. This chain uses TRBV14 with TRBJ2-1; D is perhaps TRBD1 (5 bases). The CDR3 spans 15 residues. In germline, CDR1 is SGHDN, CDR2 FVKESK. V was pared by 4 bases and J by 6 bases, with 16 bases between.